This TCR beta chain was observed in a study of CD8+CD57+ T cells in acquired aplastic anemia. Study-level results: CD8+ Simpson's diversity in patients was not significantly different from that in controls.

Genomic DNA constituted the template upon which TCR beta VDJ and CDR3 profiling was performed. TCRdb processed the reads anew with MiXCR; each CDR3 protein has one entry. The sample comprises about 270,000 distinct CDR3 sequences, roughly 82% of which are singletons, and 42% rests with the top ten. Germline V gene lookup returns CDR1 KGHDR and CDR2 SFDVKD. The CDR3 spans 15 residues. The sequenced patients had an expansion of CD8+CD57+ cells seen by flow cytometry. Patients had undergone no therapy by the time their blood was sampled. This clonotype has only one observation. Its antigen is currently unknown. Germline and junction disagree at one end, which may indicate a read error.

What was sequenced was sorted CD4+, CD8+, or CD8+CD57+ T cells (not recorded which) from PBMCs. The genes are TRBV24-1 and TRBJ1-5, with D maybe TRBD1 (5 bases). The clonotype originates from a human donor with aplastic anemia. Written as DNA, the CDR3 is TGTGCCATCAGTGAGGGAATGGGAGTAGGGGAGCCCCAGCATTTT. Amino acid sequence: CAISEGMGVGEPQHF.